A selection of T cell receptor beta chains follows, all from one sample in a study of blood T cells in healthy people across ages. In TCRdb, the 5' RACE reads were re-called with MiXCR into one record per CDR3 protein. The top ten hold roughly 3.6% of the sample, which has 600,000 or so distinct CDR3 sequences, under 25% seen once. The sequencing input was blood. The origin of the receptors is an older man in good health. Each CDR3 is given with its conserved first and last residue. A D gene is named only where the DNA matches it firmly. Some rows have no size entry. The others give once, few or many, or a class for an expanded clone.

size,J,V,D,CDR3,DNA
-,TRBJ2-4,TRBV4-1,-,CASSPLVLGDIQYF,TGCGCCAGCAGCCCCCTCGTACTGGGAGACATTCAGTACTTC
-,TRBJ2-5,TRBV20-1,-,CSAPDRLRRSRETQYF,TGCAGTGCTCCCGATCGCCTACGGCGTTCGCGAGAGACCCAGTACTTC
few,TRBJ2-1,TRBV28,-,CASSLLGEQFF,TGTGCCAGCAGTTTATTAGGTGAGCAGTTCTTC
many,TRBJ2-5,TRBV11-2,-,CASSSRQGIETQYF,TGTGCCAGCAGCTCACGGCAGGGAATAGAGACCCAGTACTTC
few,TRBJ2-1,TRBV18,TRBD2,CASSQVSQGYSGRNEQFF,TGTGCCAGCTCACAAGTATCTCAGGGTTATAGCGGGCGAAATGAGCAGTTCTTC
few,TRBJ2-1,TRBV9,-,CASSVGASYNEQFF,TGTGCCAGCAGCGTGGGCGCCTCCTACAATGAGCAGTTCTTC
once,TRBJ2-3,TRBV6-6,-,CASSQQGHGQYF,TGTGCCAGCAGCCAACAAGGCCATGGGCAGTATTTT
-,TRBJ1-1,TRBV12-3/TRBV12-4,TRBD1,CASSFGTGAEAFF,TGTGCCAGCAGTTTTGGAACAGGGGCTGAAGCTTTCTTT
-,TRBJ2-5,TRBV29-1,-,CSVDGYQETQYF,TGCAGCGTTGACGGCTACCAAGAGACCCAGTACTTC
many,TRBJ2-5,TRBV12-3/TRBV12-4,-,CASRTGGGEQYF,TGTGCCAGCAGGACAGGCGGAGGGGAGCAGTACTTC
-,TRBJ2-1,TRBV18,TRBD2,CASSPLSGSNNEQFF,TGTGCCAGCTCACCACTTAGCGGGAGTAACAATGAGCAGTTCTTC
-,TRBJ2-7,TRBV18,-,CASSPPSGRYEQYF,TGTGCCAGCTCACCACCTAGCGGACGCTACGAGCAGTACTTC
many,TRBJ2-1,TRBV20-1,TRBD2,CSPGLAGGNEQFF,TGCAGTCCGGGACTAGCGGGAGGCAATGAGCAGTTCTTC
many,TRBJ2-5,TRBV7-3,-,CASSLGERETQYF,TGTGCCAGCAGCTTAGGAGAAAGGGAGACCCAGTACTTC
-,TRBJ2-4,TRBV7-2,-,CASSPGSKNIQYF,TGTGCCAGCAGCCCGGGGAGCAAAAACATTCAGTACTTC
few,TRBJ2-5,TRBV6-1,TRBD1,CASSMGQGETQYF,TGTGCCAGCAGTATGGGACAGGGAGAGACCCAGTACTTC
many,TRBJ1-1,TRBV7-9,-,CASSPNRVGFYLDTEAFF,TGTGCCAGCAGCCCTAACAGGGTCGGGTTTTATTTGGACACTGAAGCTTTCTTT
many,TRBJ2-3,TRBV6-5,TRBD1,CASSYGQGRTDTQYF,TGTGCCAGCAGCTACGGACAGGGGAGAACAGATACGCAGTATTTT
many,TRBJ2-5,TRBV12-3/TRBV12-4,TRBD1,CASSLGTGNSPGEQYF,TGTGCCAGCAGTTTAGGGACAGGGAATAGTCCTGGGGAGCAGTACTTC
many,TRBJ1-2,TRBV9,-,CASSVATGDGYTF,TGTGCCAGCAGCGTAGCAACAGGCGATGGCTACACCTTC
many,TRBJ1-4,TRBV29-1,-,CSVTTGSREKLFF,TGCAGCGTAACCACAGGGTCCAGGGAAAAACTGTTTTTT
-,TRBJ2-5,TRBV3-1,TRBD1,CASSQEVGTGGPQETQYF,TGTGCCAGCAGCCAAGAAGTGGGGACAGGGGGCCCCCAAGAGACCCAGTACTTC
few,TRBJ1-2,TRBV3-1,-,CAGSRGIRYGYTF,TGTGCCGGCAGCCGAGGGATACGATATGGCTACACCTTC
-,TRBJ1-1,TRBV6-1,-,CASSEQRENTEAFF,TGTGCCAGCAGTGAACAGCGAGAGAACACTGAAGCTTTCTTT
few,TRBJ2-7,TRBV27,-,CASILRRQSYEQYF,TGTGCCAGCATCTTACGTAGACAGTCCTACGAGCAGTACTTC
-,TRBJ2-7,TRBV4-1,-,CASSQDQGGGVHEQYF,TGCGCCAGCAGCCAAGATCAGGGGGGGGGAGTCCACGAGCAGTACTTC
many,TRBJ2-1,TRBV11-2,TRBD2,CASIFLAGSSYNEQFF,TGTGCCAGCATCTTCCTAGCGGGGAGCTCCTACAATGAGCAGTTCTTC
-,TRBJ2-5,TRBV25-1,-,CASSDTVSETQYF,TGTGCCAGCAGTGATACAGTTTCAGAGACCCAGTACTTC
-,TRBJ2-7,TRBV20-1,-,CSAIEVSYEQYF,TGCAGTGCAATTGAGGTCTCCTACGAGCAGTACTTC
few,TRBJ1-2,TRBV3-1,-,CASRGIPADGYTF,TGTGCCAGCAGGGGAATCCCCGCAGATGGCTACACCTTC
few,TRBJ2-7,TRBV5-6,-,CASSFDRTYEQYF,TGTGCCAGCAGCTTCGATCGTACCTACGAGCAGTACTTC
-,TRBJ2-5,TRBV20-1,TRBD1,CSYRDSIIQETQYF,TGCAGTTACCGGGACAGCATCATCCAAGAGACCCAGTACTTC
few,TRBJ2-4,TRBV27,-,CASSLEGFGKNIQYF,TGTGCCAGCAGTTTAGAGGGATTCGGCAAAAACATTCAGTACTTC
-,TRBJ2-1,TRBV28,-,CASITGSTSYNEQFF,TGTGCCAGCATCACAGGGTCCACCTCCTACAATGAGCAGTTCTTC
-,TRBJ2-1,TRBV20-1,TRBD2,CSARYTSGGSYNEQFF,TGCAGTGCTAGGTACACTAGCGGGGGCTCCTACAATGAGCAGTTCTTC
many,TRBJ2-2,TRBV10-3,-,CATQEGTGELFF,TGTGCCACCCAAGAGGGCACCGGGGAGCTGTTTTTT
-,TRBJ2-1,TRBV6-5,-,CASSYKGLQHEQFF,TGTGCCAGCAGTTACAAAGGACTACAGCATGAGCAGTTCTTC
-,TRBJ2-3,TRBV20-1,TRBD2,CSARKWGREGIDTQYF,TGCAGTGCTAGAAAATGGGGGCGGGAGGGTATAGATACGCAGTATTTT
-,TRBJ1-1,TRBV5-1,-,CASSPTRWGNTEAFF,TGCGCCAGCAGCCCAACGAGGTGGGGGAATACTGAAGCTTTCTTT
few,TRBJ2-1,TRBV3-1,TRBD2,CASSRPSGSANEQFF,TGTGCCAGCAGCCGCCCTAGCGGGAGTGCGAATGAGCAGTTCTTC
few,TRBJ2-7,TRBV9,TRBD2,CASSTGTSGKSYEQYF,TGTGCCAGCAGCACCGGGACTAGCGGGAAGAGCTACGAGCAGTACTTC
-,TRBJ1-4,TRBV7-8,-,CASSFVLGEKLFF,TGTGCCAGCAGCTTTGTCCTCGGTGAAAAACTGTTTTTT
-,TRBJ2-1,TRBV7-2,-,CASSSNRVSGYYNEQFF,TGTGCCAGCAGCTCAAACAGGGTTAGCGGGTACTACAATGAGCAGTTCTTC
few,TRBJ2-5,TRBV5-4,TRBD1,CASSLGDRVEETQYF,TGTGCCAGCAGCTTGGGGGACAGGGTGGAGGAGACCCAGTACTTC
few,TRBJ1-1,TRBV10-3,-,CAISDRADTEAFF,TGTGCCATCAGTGACAGGGCCGACACTGAAGCTTTCTTT
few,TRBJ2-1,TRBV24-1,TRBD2,CATSASTSGRARSYNEQFF,TGTGCCACCAGTGCCTCGACTAGCGGGAGGGCCCGGTCCTACAATGAGCAGTTCTTC
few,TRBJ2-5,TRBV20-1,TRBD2,CSAGATSGSQETRYF,TGCAGTGCTGGGGCAACCAGCGGGAGCCAAGAGACCCGGTACTTC
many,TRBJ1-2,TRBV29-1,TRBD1,CSGSTGDGYTF,TGCAGCGGTTCGACAGGGGATGGCTACACCTTC
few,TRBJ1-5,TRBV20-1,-,CSARPGAGNQPQHF,TGCAGTGCTCGCCCCGGGGCCGGCAATCAGCCCCAGCATTTT
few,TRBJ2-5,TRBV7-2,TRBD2,CASSLAGTSGSVKTQYF,TGTGCCAGCAGCTTAGCGGGGACTAGCGGGAGCGTGAAGACCCAGTACTTC
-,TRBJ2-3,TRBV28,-,CASSPPGAHTDTQYF,TGTGCCAGCAGCCCCCCGGGAGCCCACACAGATACGCAGTATTTT
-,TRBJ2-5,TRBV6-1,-,CASSDPGTSIQETQYF,TGTGCCAGCAGTGATCCCGGGACGTCGATTCAAGAGACCCAGTACTTC
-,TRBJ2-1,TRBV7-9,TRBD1,CASRWDRGNEQFF,TGTGCCAGCAGGTGGGACAGGGGTAATGAGCAGTTCTTC
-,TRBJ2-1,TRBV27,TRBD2,CASRTLAGLVHEQFF,TGTGCCAGCAGGACACTAGCGGGTCTAGTTCATGAGCAGTTCTTC